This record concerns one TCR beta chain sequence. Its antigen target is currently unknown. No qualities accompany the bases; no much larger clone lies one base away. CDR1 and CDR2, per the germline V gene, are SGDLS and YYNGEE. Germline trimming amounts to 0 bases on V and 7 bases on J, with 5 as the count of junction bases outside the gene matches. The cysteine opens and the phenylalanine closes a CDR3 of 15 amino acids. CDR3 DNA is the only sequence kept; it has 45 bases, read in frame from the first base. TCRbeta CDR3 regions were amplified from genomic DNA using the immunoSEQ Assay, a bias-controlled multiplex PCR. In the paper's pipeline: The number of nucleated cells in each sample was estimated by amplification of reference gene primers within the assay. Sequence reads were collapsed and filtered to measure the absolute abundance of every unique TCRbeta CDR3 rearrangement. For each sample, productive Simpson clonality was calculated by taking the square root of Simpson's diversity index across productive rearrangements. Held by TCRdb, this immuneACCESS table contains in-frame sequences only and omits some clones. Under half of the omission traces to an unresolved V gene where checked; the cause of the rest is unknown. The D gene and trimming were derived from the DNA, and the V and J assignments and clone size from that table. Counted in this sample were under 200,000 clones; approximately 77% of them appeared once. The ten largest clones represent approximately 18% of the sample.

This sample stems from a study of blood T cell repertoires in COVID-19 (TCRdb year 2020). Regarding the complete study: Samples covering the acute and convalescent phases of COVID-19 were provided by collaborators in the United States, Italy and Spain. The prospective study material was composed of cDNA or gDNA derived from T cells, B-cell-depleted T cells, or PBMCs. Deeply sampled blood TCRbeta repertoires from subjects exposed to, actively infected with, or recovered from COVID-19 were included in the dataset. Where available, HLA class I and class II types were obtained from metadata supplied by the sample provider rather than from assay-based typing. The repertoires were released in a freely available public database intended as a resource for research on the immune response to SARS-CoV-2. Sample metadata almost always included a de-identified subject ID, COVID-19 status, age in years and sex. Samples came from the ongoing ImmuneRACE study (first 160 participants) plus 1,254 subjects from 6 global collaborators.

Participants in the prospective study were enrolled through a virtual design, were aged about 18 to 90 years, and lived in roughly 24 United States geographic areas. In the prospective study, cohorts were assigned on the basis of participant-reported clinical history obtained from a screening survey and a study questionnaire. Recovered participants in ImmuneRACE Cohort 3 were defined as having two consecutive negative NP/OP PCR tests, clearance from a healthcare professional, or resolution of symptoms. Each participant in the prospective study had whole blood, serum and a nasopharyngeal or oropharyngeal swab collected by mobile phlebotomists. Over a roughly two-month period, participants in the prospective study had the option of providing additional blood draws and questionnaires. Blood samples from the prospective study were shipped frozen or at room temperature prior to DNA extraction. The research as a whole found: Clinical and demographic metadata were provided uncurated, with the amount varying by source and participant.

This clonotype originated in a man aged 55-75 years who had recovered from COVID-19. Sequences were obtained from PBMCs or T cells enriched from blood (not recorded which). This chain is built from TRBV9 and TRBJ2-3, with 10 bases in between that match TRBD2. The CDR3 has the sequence CASSVEASGGYTQYF. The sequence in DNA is TGTGCCAGCAGCGTAGAGGCTAGCGGGGGATATACGCAGTATTTT.